These 32 T cell receptor beta chains originate from one sample sequenced in a study of blood T cell repertoires in COVID-19. TCRdb's copy holds only in-frame clones and misses some; the assay was immunoSEQ multiplex PCR. The sample yields about 270,000 clones, roughly 90% seen once. The sequenced sample was PBMCs or T cells enriched from blood (not recorded which). Every receptor here comes from a man in his forties who had been exposed to COVID-19.

The chain joins TRBV19 to TRBJ1-4; unclear D gene. In germline, CDR1 is LNHDA, CDR2 SQIVND (reference sequence). The CDR3 totals 14 residues. The V gene lost 4 bases and the J gene lost 4 bases, with 10 bases spanning the gap. The CDR3 sequence is CASSKRILNEKLFF. The DNA for the CDR3 is TGTGCCAGTAGTAAGAGGATCCTTAATGAAAAACTGTTTTTT.

The chain uses TRBV4-2 and TRBJ1-3; 11 bases are a match to TRBD1. CDR1 and CDR2 (germline): LGHNA, YNFKEQ. The CDR3 sequence is 17 residues long. V lost 6 bases and J lost 4; bases outside the gene matches: 11. The CDR3 DNA reads as TGTGCCAGCAGGAGCCTTGGACAGGGGGCCTCGGGAAACACCATATATTTT. It codes for CASRSLGQGASGNTIYF.

The V gene is TRBV6-5, the J gene TRBJ2-1; 9 nucleotides align to TRBD1. The germline gives CDR1 MNHEY, CDR2 SVGAGI. Unmatched junction bases numbered 10, after V lost 10 bases and J lost 6 bases. The CDR3 is 14 residues long. The CDR3 DNA sequence: TGTGCCACCGGCCGGGACAGGGTTGCCAATGAGCAGTTCTTC. This sequence encodes CATGRDRVANEQFF.

The chain recombines TRBV7-6 with TRBJ1-5; TRBD1 agrees at 11 bases. The CDR3 is 16 residues long. Trimming cost V 5 bases and J 3 bases; bases outside gene matches: 6. The germline CDR1 and CDR2 sequences are SGHVS and FNYEAQ. CDR3 sequence reads: CASSTGTGGNNQPQHF. The CDR3 DNA sequence: TGTGCCAGCAGCACCGGGACAGGGGGAAACAATCAGCCCCAGCATTTT. The full variable domain, with the rest looked up from reference TRBV7-6 and TRBJ1-5, is GAGVSQSPRYKVTKRGQDVALRCDPISGHVSLYWYRQALGQGPEFLTYFNYEAQQDKSGLPNDRFSAERPEGSISTLTIQRTEQRDSAMYRCASSTGTGGNNQPQHFGDGTRLSIL.

The rearrangement uses TRBV6-5 and TRBJ2-7, with TRBD1 matching 10 bases. The CDR3 is 14 residues long. Germline V gene data show CDR1 as MNHEY and CDR2 as SVGAGI. V trimming: 6 bases; J trimming: 3 bases; junction bases outside the gene matches: 5. As DNA, the CDR3 is TGTGCCAGCAGACCGGGACAGGGGCACTACGAGCAGTACTTC. It yields the protein CASRPGQGHYEQYF.

The chain couples TRBV10-2 to TRBJ2-2, with 15 bases identical to TRBD2. The J segment lost 3 bases and the V segment lost 8 bases, leaving 13 bases of the junction unmatched. Germline V gene data show CDR1 as WSHSY and CDR2 as SAAADI. The CDR3 is 19 residues long. For the CDR3, the DNA is TGCGCCAGCCTCCCGGGAGGACTAGCGGGAGGGCGTGACACCGGGGAGCTGTTTTTT. Residues: CASLPGGLAGGRDTGELFF.

The V gene is TRBV6-5, the J gene TRBJ2-3; TRBD2 aligns across 8 bases. Germline CDR1 is MNHEY and CDR2 is SVGAGI. Losses at the gene ends were 4 bases for V and 0 bases for J; bases not matched to a gene: 6. This CDR3 contains 16 residues. The CDR3, as DNA: TGTGCCAGCAGTTCCGAGCGGGAGATTAGCACAGATACGCAGTATTTT. This translates into CASSSEREISTDTQYF.

The chain recombines TRBV9 with TRBJ2-6, with TRBD1 matching 7 bases. The CDR3 extends over 19 amino acids. The J segment lost 1 base and the V segment lost 3 bases, leaving 13 bases of the junction unmatched. The V gene's germline CDR1 is SGDLS and CDR2 YYNGEE. CDR3 nucleotides: TGTGCCAGCAGCGAAACAGGGGCCGTTTCAGGGTCTGGGGCCAACGTCCTGACTTTC. It is translated as CASSETGAVSGSGANVLTF.

The chain combines TRBV19 with TRBJ2-2; 9 bases are a match to TRBD1. Germline CDR1 reads LNHDA; CDR2 reads SQIVND (reference sequence). V was clipped by 7 bases and J by 5 bases; unmatched bases: 11. This CDR3 contains 16 residues. The CDR3 here is CASNPGQGKSTGELFF. For the CDR3, the DNA is TGTGCCAGTAATCCGGGACAGGGCAAATCGACCGGGGAGCTGTTTTTT.

The rearrangement joins TRBV4-1 to TRBJ2-3; 7 bases agree with TRBD1. The CDR3 runs to 16 residues. Germline CDR1 MGHRA, CDR2 YSYEKL. The trim removed 1 base at V and 2 bases at J, leaving 6 bases unmatched. The CDR3 reads CASSQAPGQHTDTQYF. CDR3 in DNA: TGCGCCAGCAGCCAAGCACCGGGACAGCACACAGATACGCAGTATTTT.

This clone appeared a single time. This chain connects TRBV4-1 to TRBJ2-3; possible D gene TRBD1, 6 bases. Trimming left V 2 bases short and J 4 bases short, with 7 bases between. The CDR3 has 13 amino acids. Germline CDR1 MGHRA, CDR2 YSYEKL. The CDR3 here is CASSQQGPDTQYF. CDR3 bases: TGCGCCAGCAGCCAACAGGGGCCAGATACGCAGTATTTT.

The chain employs TRBV9 and TRBJ2-3, with 7 bases aligning to TRBD2. V dropped 4 bases and J dropped 8; count of bases not matched to a gene: 7. The CDR3 extends over 13 amino acids. Germline lookup yields CDR1 SGDLS and CDR2 YYNGEE. In DNA, the CDR3 is TGTGCCAGCAGCCAGACCTCGGGGGGTACGCAGTATTTT. Amino acid sequence: CASSQTSGGTQYF.

The chain combines TRBV5-4 with TRBJ1-2; 9 bases match TRBD1. This CDR3 has 16 residues. Germline V gives CDR1 SGHNT, CDR2 YYREEE (reference sequence). The V and J ends lost 2 bases and 4 bases, in that order; junction bases with no gene match: 9. Here the CDR3 DNA reads TGTGCCAGCAGCTTAGTTTTGGGACAGGGTTCCTATGGCTACACCTTC. Translated: CASSLVLGQGSYGYTF.

The chain joins TRBV28 to TRBJ1-5; 9 bases line up with TRBD1. Germline trimming cut 8 bases from V and 7 bases from J; bases unmatched to any gene: 6. The germline V gene encodes CDR1 MDHEN and CDR2 SYDVKM. This CDR3 comprises 13 residues. The CDR3 DNA is TGTGCCAGCGGGGACAGGGAGGCGCAGCCCCAGCATTTT. As protein: CASGDREAQPQHF. The full variable domain, completed using reference TRBV28 and TRBJ1-5, is DVKVTQSSRYLVKRTGEKVFLECVQDMDHENMFWYRQDPGLGLRLIYFSYDVKMKEKGDIPEGYSVSREKKERFSLILESASTNQTSMYLCASGDREAQPQHFGDGTRLSIL.

The chain recombines TRBV6-2 or TRBV6-3 with TRBJ2-1; 14 nucleotides align to TRBD2. Germline lookup yields CDR1 MNHEY and CDR2 SVGEGT. The CDR3 length is 17 residues. V shed 6 bases and J 9 bases; nucleotides not matched to a gene: 13. CDR3 in DNA: TGTGCCAGCAGCGCAGGAATGGGACTAGCGGGAGCGGGTGAGCAGTTCTTC. Translated: CASSAGMGLAGAGEQFF.

This chain connects TRBV9 to TRBJ2-7; D not resolved. The CDR3 length is 12 residues. Germline V CDR1 and CDR2: SGDLS, YYNGEE. Trimming removed 4 bases at V and 6 bases at J, with 11 bases between. The CDR3 region has the DNA TGTGCCAGCAGCCCAGATTCATCCGAGCAGTACTTC. It encodes CASSPDSSEQYF.

This chain joins TRBV2 and TRBJ1-2; D is possibly TRBD1 (6 bases). Trimming removed 3 bases at V and 5 bases at J, with 13 bases between. CDR3 length: 14 amino acids. The V gene's germline CDR1 is SNHLY and CDR2 FYNNEI. CDR3 sequence (DNA): TGTGCCAGCAGTGATTCGGGTCAGGGGTATGGCTACACCTTC. As protein: CASSDSGQGYGYTF.

This clone appeared once. The chain links TRBV19 to TRBJ1-4; D remains ambiguous. Germline loops: CDR1 LNHDA, CDR2 SQIVND (reference sequence). The CDR3 loop spans 14 amino acids. V was pared by 8 bases and J by 1 base, with 11 bases between. CDR3 in amino acids: CASSVTVTNEKLFF. CDR3 in DNA: TGTGCCAGTTCCGTGACTGTAACTAATGAAAAACTGTTTTTT.

The rearrangement links TRBV11-2 to TRBJ2-1; 9 positions agree with TRBD2. V lost 1 base, J lost 3 bases, and 1 base stayed unmatched. The length of the CDR3 is 15 residues. The germline V gene encodes CDR1 SGHAT and CDR2 FQNNGV. In DNA, the CDR3 is TGTGCCAGCAGCTTAGGCGGGGGGGACTACAATGAGCAGTTCTTC. The encoded protein is CASSLGGGDYNEQFF.

The chain is built from TRBV19 and TRBJ2-1; D gene uncertain. V was cut by 4 bases and J by 0 bases, with 13 bases left in between. The CDR3 sequence is 16 residues long. CDR1 is LNHDA and CDR2 is SQIVND in the germline V gene (reference sequence). The CDR3 loop is CASSRTSSSSYNEQFF. CDR3 nucleotide sequence: TGTGCCAGTAGTAGAACTTCCTCGAGCTCCTACAATGAGCAGTTCTTC. Full variable domain (missing parts from reference TRBV19 and TRBJ2-1): DGGITQSPKYLFRKEGQNVTLSCEQNLNHDAMYWYRQDPGQGLRLIYYSQIVNDFQKGDIAEGYSVSREKKESFPLTVTSAQKNPTAFYLCASSRTSSSSYNEQFFGPGTRLTVL.

The CDR3 reads CASRQGSGYTF. The CDR3 DNA reads TGTGCCAGCAGACAGGGTAGTGGCTACACCTTC. The chain couples TRBV27 to TRBJ1-2; perhaps TRBD1 as D (6 bases). In germline, CDR1 is MNHEY, CDR2 SMNVEV (reference sequence). The CDR3 loop spans 11 amino acids. Trimming stripped 6 bases from V and 7 bases from J, with 9 bases between.

The chain links TRBV2 to TRBJ2-3, with D maybe TRBD1 (6 bases). V shed 7 bases and J shed 4 bases, with 15 bases lying between them. This CDR3 region has 14 residues. The V gene's germline CDR1 is SNHLY and CDR2 FYNNEI. The chain's CDR3 is CASKIQGISDTQYF. As DNA, the CDR3 is TGTGCCAGCAAGATCCAGGGGATTTCAGATACGCAGTATTTT.

The V call is TRBV5-4, the J call TRBJ2-1; D is uncertain. V shed 0 bases and J shed 3 bases, with 4 bases lying between them. The germline V gene has CDR1 SGHNT and CDR2 YYREEE (reference sequence). CDR3 length equals 13 residues. The CDR3 DNA reads as TGTGCCAGCAGCTTGGCCGTCTACAATGAGCAGTTCTTC. Amino acids: CASSLAVYNEQFF.

The J gene is TRBJ2-4, the V gene TRBV2, with 7 bases lining up with TRBD1. The CDR3 is made up of 16 amino acids. Germline V gene lookup returns CDR1 SNHLY and CDR2 FYNNEI. V lost 5 bases, J lost 0 bases, and 7 bases stayed unmatched. The CDR3 region is CASSQGQTIAKNIQYF. The CDR3 nucleotides read TGTGCCAGCAGTCAGGGACAGACAATAGCCAAAAACATTCAGTACTTC.

This clone has just one count. The chain employs TRBV28 and TRBJ1-1, with 9 nucleotides matching TRBD1. The V and J ends lost 2 bases and 0 bases, in that order; junction bases with no gene match: 10. This CDR3 region has 18 residues. Germline V gene data show CDR1 as MDHEN and CDR2 as SYDVKM. DNA of the CDR3: TGTGCCAGCAGTTTAGCCCCACCCGGGACAGGGATGAACACTGAAGCTTTCTTT. This codes for CASSLAPPGTGMNTEAFF.

The table lists this clone with a count of one. The J gene is TRBJ2-3, the V gene TRBV12-3 or TRBV12-4; D remains ambiguous. This CDR3 contains 13 residues. V was trimmed by 2 bases and J by 1 base, leaving 4 bases between them. The CDR3 spells CASSLPGTDTQYF. In DNA form, the CDR3 reads TGTGCCAGCAGTTTACCCGGCACAGATACGCAGTATTTT.

This clone came up a few times. The chain uses TRBV11-2 and TRBJ1-1, with D uncertain. CDR1 and CDR2 from the germline V gene are SGHAT and FQNNGV. V lost 1 base and J lost 1, with 10 bases in between. The CDR3 has 15 residues. CDR3 nucleotide sequence: TGTGCCAGCAGCTTAGCCTATTCGGGGAACACTGAAGCTTTCTTT. This codes for CASSLAYSGNTEAFF.

The chain couples TRBV19 to TRBJ1-1; no definite D call. V was clipped by 7 bases and J by 0 bases, with 9 bases between them. Looked up from germline, CDR1 is LNHDA and CDR2 is SQIVND (reference sequence). This CDR3 spans 13 amino acids. The CDR3 DNA follows: TGTGCCAGTAACCGCGGATTGAACACTGAAGCTTTCTTT. Its translation: CASNRGLNTEAFF.

In this sample, this clone turned up once. The CDR3 DNA reads as TGTGCCAGCAGCAAAAGCCAACTATCGAACACCGGGGAGCTGTTTTTT. This gives the protein CASSKSQLSNTGELFF. This chain joins TRBV7-9 and TRBJ2-2; unclear D gene. Germline V gene sequence: CDR1 SEHNR, CDR2 FQNEAQ (reference sequence). The CDR3 is 16 amino acids. Trimming took off 5 bases at V and 0 bases at J, with 13 bases between the two ends.

The chain combines TRBV30 with TRBJ2-2, with a tentative D call TRBD1 (5 bases). This CDR3 spans 15 amino acids. Trimming removed 0 bases at V and 0 bases at J, with 8 bases between. Germline CDR1 is GTSNPN and CDR2 is SVGIG (reference sequence). In nucleotides, the CDR3 is TGTGCCTGGAGTGTTCAGGGCGCGAACACCGGGGAGCTGTTTTTT. It is translated as CAWSVQGANTGELFF.

This sequence joins TRBV7-2 and TRBJ2-7, with TRBD1 matching 9 bases. Germline V CDR1 and CDR2: SGHTA, FQGNSA. V trimming: 4 bases; J trimming: 7 bases; junction bases outside the gene matches: 5. The CDR3 extends over 13 amino acids. CDR3: CASSYRGPREQYF. DNA of the CDR3: TGTGCCAGCAGCTACAGGGGGCCTCGGGAGCAGTACTTC. Full variable domain (remainder filled in from reference TRBV7-2 and TRBJ2-7): GAGVSQSPSNKVTEKGKDVELRCDPISGHTALYWYRQSLGQGLEFLIYFQGNSAPDKSGLPSDRFSAERTGGSVSTLTIQRTQQEDSAVYLCASSYRGPREQYFGPGTRLTVT.

V is TRBV19 and J is TRBJ2-7, with D maybe TRBD2 (6 bases). From germline, CDR1 is LNHDA and CDR2 SQIVND (reference sequence). This CDR3 is built from 13 residues. V lost 5 bases and J lost 6, with 14 bases in between. DNA of the CDR3: TGTGCCAGTAGTCTTACTAGCACTGGCGAGCAGTACTTC. Translated: CASSLTSTGEQYF.